This TCR beta chain was retrieved from a study of OX40 agonist ivuxolimab in advanced cancers. Across the study: Patients were treated with intravenous ivuxolimab, dosed at 0.01 to 10 mg/kg and infused every 2 weeks. Whole-study findings and limits: Fewer expanded clones were found on average in CD4+ than in CD8+ T cells. At doses 0.1 to 3.0 mg/kg, CD4+ and CD8+ clones expanded.

Cycle 7 day 1, cycle 4 day 1, and baseline were the timepoints at which blood was sampled. This clone has just one count. Antigen unknown. Sequenced by immunoSEQ multiplex PCR; TCRdb stores in-frame clones only, minus some. The sample comprises 50,000 or so clones, roughly 84% of which are singletons, and roughly an eighth rests with the top ten. Germline loops: CDR1 SGHTS, CDR2 YDEGEE. V dropped 1 base and J dropped 3; count of bases not matched to a gene: 7. The CDR3 consists of 16 residues. This TCR came from an adult with an advanced solid tumor such as melanoma, head and neck, liver or kidney cancer. The chain links TRBV5-8 to TRBJ2-1, with 7 positions matching TRBD1. The starting material was CD4+ or CD8+ T cells sorted from blood, obtained in a trial of the OX40 agonist ivuxolimab. The CDR3 DNA follows: TGTGCCAGCAGCTTGTTGGGGACAGACCTCTACAATGAGCAGTTCTTC. It specifies CASSLLGTDLYNEQFF.